This T cell receptor beta chain was documented in a study of T-cell reconstitution after alpha-beta-depleted transplantation in children. Unique molecular identifiers were incorporated when the TCRbeta library was constructed. MiXCR was run by TCRdb on the PCR reads, yielding one entry per CDR3 protein. The top ten clones hold approximately 6.6% of a sample with hundreds of thousands of distinct CDR3 sequences, 8.5% to 10% of them seen once. Ten or more counts support this clonotype. The CDR3 has 14 residues. Germline V gives CDR1 MNHEY, CDR2 SMNVEV (reference sequence). V shed 3 bases, J shed 5 bases, and the junction held 4 bases outside the gene matches.

This chain uses TRBV27 with TRBJ1-2; 9 positions match TRBD1. The sequence derives from a human donor who donated a stem cell graft to a child with acute lymphoblastic leukemia. Specimen: PBMCs from the stem cell graft donor, collected from the stem cell graft. The CDR3 bases are TGTGCCAGCAGTTTTGGGACAGGGATGTATGGCTACACCTTC. It translates to CASSFGTGMYGYTF.